Below, one T cell receptor beta chain is given with its context. Antigen: not known. The V gene end was trimmed by 4 bases and the J gene end by 4 bases; junction bases not matched to a gene: 4. Per the germline V gene, CDR1 is SGHNT and CDR2 is YYREEE (reference sequence). The CDR3 is 13 residues long. TCRdb's table, derived via immunoSEQ multiplex PCR, lists solely in-frame clones and lacks some. The table includes tens of thousands of clones, approximately 87% detected once. The data are from a study of glioma-infiltrating T cells after dendritic cell vaccination. The study's findings and limits: Complete blood and tumor specimen sets were limited to few patients. Patients with more pretreatment TILs had longer time to progression and survival.

The clonotype was recovered from a human donor with glioblastoma. The chain combines TRBV5-4 with TRBJ1-2; 7 positions match TRBD1. Source: blood, taken before dendritic cell vaccination. CDR3 bases: TGTGCCAGCAGCCTGGGACAGAGCTATGGCTACACCTTC. This translates into CASSLGQSYGYTF.